The clone carrying this T cell receptor beta chain was counted ten times or more. The antigen is undetermined. This record comes from a study of T cell repertoires in cytomegalovirus infection. TCRdb re-called the reads through MiXCR, storing one row per CDR3 protein. Among roughly 800,000 distinct CDR3 sequences, almost 30% were seen once, and the ten largest hold about an eighth. In germline, CDR1 is SGHVS, CDR2 FNYEAQ. The CDR3 runs to 13 residues. Between the trimmed V and J ends, which lost 5 bases and 5 bases, there was a span of 12 bases. The sequence came from a human donor in good health (CMV status not recorded). Some clones in this sample may be carry-over from other donors' samples. The material was cultured CD8+ T cells from PBMCs, obtained from culture after CMV antigen stimulation. The chain carries TRBV7-6 and TRBJ1-1; D unclear. This CDR3 is CASSPGSPTEAFF. DNA of the CDR3: TGTGCCAGCAGCCCTGGGTCACCTACTGAAGCTTTCTTT.